A selection of T cell receptor beta chains follows, all from one sample in a study of identical twins. TCRdb re-analysed the 5' RACE reads in MiXCR, keeping a single row per CDR3 protein. The profile shows 1.5 million to 2 million distinct CDR3 sequences, around 33% of them singletons. The sample consisted of cord blood. The receptors originated from a newborn girl in good health. Each CDR3 is given with its conserved first and last residue. D genes are given only for firm matches. The size field is filled for only some rows; it gives once, few, many or a size class.

v_call: TRBV12-3/TRBV12-4
j_call: TRBJ1-1
d_call: NA
clone_size: NA
cdr3_aa: CAGSATQGSGVGGVTEAFF
cdr3_nt: TGTGCCGGCAGTGCCACACAGGGTTCCGGCGTAGGCGGAGTGACTGAAGCTTTCTTT

v_call: TRBV28
j_call: TRBJ2-3
d_call: NA
clone_size: NA
cdr3_aa: CASRGSRWGVGTDTQYF
cdr3_nt: TGTGCCAGCAGGGGCTCCAGGTGGGGGGTGGGGACAGATACGCAGTATTTT

v_call: TRBV28
j_call: TRBJ2-7
d_call: TRBD2
clone_size: few
cdr3_aa: CASSLPKSGGRFRYEQYF
cdr3_nt: TGTGCCAGCAGTTTACCCAAGTCCGGCGGGAGGTTCCGGTACGAGCAGTACTTC

v_call: TRBV7-2
j_call: TRBJ1-2
d_call: NA
clone_size: NA
cdr3_aa: CASSLETPYGYTF
cdr3_nt: TGTGCCAGCAGCTTAGAAACTCCCTATGGCTACACCTTC

v_call: TRBV20-1
j_call: TRBJ2-7
d_call: TRBD2
clone_size: NA
cdr3_aa: CSARDSSGGPYEQYF
cdr3_nt: TGCAGTGCTAGAGATTCTAGCGGGGGACCCTACGAGCAGTACTTC

v_call: TRBV9
j_call: TRBJ2-3
d_call: TRBD2
clone_size: few
cdr3_aa: CASSVEAGGHTDTQYF
cdr3_nt: TGTGCCAGCAGCGTAGAGGCGGGGGGTCACACAGATACGCAGTATTTT

v_call: TRBV20-1
j_call: TRBJ2-7
d_call: NA
clone_size: NA
cdr3_aa: CRTTGEQYF
cdr3_nt: TGCAGGACGACTGGGGAGCAGTACTTC

v_call: TRBV2
j_call: TRBJ1-1
d_call: NA
clone_size: NA
cdr3_aa: CASRQIAPEAFF
cdr3_nt: TGTGCCAGCAGACAGATAGCCCCTGAAGCTTTCTTT

v_call: TRBV29-1
j_call: TRBJ2-5
d_call: NA
clone_size: many
cdr3_aa: CSVGARRDQETQYF
cdr3_nt: TGCAGCGTTGGGGCTAGAAGAGACCAAGAGACCCAGTACTTC

v_call: TRBV3-1
j_call: TRBJ2-3
d_call: TRBD1
clone_size: few
cdr3_aa: CASSRLEDRAPQYF
cdr3_nt: TGTGCCAGCAGCCGCCTTGAGGACAGGGCACCGCAGTATTTT

v_call: TRBV6-1
j_call: TRBJ2-6
d_call: NA
clone_size: NA
cdr3_aa: CASIRQGTTGANVLTF
cdr3_nt: TGTGCCAGCATTAGGCAGGGGACTACTGGGGCCAACGTCCTGACTTTC

v_call: TRBV3-1
j_call: TRBJ2-3
d_call: NA
clone_size: few
cdr3_aa: CASSQRAARWDTQYF
cdr3_nt: TGTGCCAGCAGCCAAAGAGCGGCTAGATGGGATACGCAGTATTTT

v_call: TRBV6-6
j_call: TRBJ1-6
d_call: NA
clone_size: NA
cdr3_aa: CASSYSIWGNYNSPLHF
cdr3_nt: TGTGCCAGCAGTTACTCGATCTGGGGGAACTATAATTCACCCCTCCACTTT

v_call: TRBV30
j_call: TRBJ2-1
d_call: TRBD2
clone_size: NA
cdr3_aa: CAWSGWVAGGRYNEQFF
cdr3_nt: TGTGCCTGGAGTGGTTGGGTAGCGGGGGGGCGGTACAATGAGCAGTTCTTC

v_call: TRBV20-1
j_call: TRBJ1-2
d_call: NA
clone_size: few
cdr3_aa: CSARGSLGGTPSPYTF
cdr3_nt: TGCAGTGCTAGAGGTTCACTTGGCGGGACACCCTCCCCCTACACCTTC

v_call: TRBV3-1
j_call: TRBJ2-3
d_call: NA
clone_size: NA
cdr3_aa: CASSEGGARTDTQYF
cdr3_nt: TGTGCCAGCAGCGAGGGCGGGGCGCGCACAGATACGCAGTATTTT

v_call: TRBV7-9
j_call: TRBJ2-7
d_call: TRBD1
clone_size: NA
cdr3_aa: CASSSYPGTGYEQYF
cdr3_nt: TGTGCCAGCAGCTCCTATCCCGGGACAGGGTACGAGCAGTACTTC

v_call: TRBV7-2
j_call: TRBJ2-7
d_call: TRBD1
clone_size: NA
cdr3_aa: CASSSAGTGGGEQYF
cdr3_nt: TGTGCCAGCAGCTCCGCCGGGACAGGGGGGGGCGAGCAGTACTTC

v_call: TRBV19
j_call: TRBJ2-3
d_call: TRBD1
clone_size: NA
cdr3_aa: CASTPSWGTGGTDTQYF
cdr3_nt: TGTGCCAGTACCCCTAGTTGGGGGACAGGGGGCACAGATACGCAGTATTTT

v_call: TRBV14
j_call: TRBJ1-1
d_call: NA
clone_size: NA
cdr3_aa: CASSQRGGRNTEAFF
cdr3_nt: TGTGCCAGCAGCCAACGGGGGGGGCGGAACACTGAAGCTTTCTTT

v_call: TRBV27
j_call: TRBJ1-3
d_call: NA
clone_size: NA
cdr3_aa: CASSLLGSSGNTIYF
cdr3_nt: TGTGCCAGCAGTTTATTGGGGAGCTCTGGAAACACCATATATTTT

v_call: TRBV20-1
j_call: TRBJ2-1
d_call: TRBD2
clone_size: NA
cdr3_aa: CSASGGLAGGVGNEQFF
cdr3_nt: TGCAGTGCTAGTGGGGGACTAGCGGGAGGGGTCGGCAATGAGCAGTTCTTC

v_call: TRBV6-2/TRBV6-3
j_call: TRBJ2-1
d_call: NA
clone_size: NA
cdr3_aa: CASSYLELIDTGNEQFF
cdr3_nt: TGTGCCAGCAGTTACCTTGAACTAATCGACACCGGCAATGAGCAGTTCTTC